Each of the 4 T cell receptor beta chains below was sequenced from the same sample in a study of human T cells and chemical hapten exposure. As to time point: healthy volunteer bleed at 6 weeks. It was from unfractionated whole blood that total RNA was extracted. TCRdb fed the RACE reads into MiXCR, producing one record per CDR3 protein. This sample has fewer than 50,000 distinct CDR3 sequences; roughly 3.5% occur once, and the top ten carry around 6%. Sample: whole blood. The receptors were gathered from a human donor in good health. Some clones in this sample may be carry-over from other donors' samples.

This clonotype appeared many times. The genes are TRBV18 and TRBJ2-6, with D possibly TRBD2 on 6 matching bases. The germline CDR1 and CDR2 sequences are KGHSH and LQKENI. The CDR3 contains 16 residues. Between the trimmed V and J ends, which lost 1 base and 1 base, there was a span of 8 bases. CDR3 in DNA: TGTGCCAGCTCACCACTGGCGGGGTCTGGGGCCAACGTCCTGACTTTC. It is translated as CASSPLAGSGANVLTF.

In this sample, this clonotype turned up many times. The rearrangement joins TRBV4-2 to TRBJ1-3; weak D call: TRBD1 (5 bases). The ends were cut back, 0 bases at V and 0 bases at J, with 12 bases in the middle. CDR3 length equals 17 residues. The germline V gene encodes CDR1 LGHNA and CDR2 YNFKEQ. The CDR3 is CASSQDPGGSSGNTIYF. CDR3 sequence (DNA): TGTGCCAGCAGCCAAGATCCGGGGGGGAGCTCTGGAAACACCATATATTTT.

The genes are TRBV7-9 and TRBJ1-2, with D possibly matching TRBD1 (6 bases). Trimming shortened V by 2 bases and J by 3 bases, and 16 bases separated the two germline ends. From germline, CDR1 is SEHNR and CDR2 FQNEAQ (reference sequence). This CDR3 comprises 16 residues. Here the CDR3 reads CASSLLPGALDYGYTF. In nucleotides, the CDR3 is TGTGCCAGCAGCTTATTACCAGGGGCCCTAGACTATGGCTACACCTTC.

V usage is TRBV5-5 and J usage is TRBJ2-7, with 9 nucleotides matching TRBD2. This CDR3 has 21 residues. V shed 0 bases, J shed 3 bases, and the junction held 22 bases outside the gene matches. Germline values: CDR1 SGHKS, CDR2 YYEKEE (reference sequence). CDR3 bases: TGTGCCAGCAGCTTGGCCGGTCGGGGGACTAGCTGGAGGGCCATTGACTACGAGCAGTACTTC. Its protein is CASSLAGRGTSWRAIDYEQYF. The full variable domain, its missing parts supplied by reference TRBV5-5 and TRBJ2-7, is DAGVTQSPTHLIKTRGQQVTLRCSPISGHKSVSWYQQVLGQGPQFIFQYYEKEERGRGNFPDRFSARQFPNYSSELNVNALLLGDSALYLCASSLAGRGTSWRAIDYEQYFGPGTRLTVT.